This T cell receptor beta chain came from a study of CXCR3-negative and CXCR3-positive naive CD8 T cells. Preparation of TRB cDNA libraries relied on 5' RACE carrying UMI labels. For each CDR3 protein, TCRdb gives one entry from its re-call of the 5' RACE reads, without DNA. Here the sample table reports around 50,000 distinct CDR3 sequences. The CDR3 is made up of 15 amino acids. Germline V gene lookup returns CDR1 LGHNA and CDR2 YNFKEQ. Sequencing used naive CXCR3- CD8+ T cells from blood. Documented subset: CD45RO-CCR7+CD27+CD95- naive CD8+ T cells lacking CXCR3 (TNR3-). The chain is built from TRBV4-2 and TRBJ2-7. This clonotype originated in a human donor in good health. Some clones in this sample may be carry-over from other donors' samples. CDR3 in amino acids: CASSQGEGSSYEQYF.